The clone carrying this TCR beta chain was detected many times. Its target is unknown. The authors made TCR beta libraries by quantitative 5'-RACE with molecular barcodes. From the 5' RACE reads, TCRdb called clonotypes with MiXCR, one entry per CDR3 protein. This table holds 100,000 to 150,000 distinct CDR3 sequences, roughly a tenth found once. This entry is derived from a study of CD8 T cells in ankylosing spondylitis. Study-level points and caveats: Reactive arthritis synovial fluid and blood were previously reported to contain some motif variants. Significant enrichment of disease-linked clones was reportedly seen in matched ankylosing spondylitis synovial fluid.

V was cut by 7 bases and J by 7 bases, with 20 bases left in between. CDR1 is SQVTM and CDR2 is ANQGSEA in the germline V gene. The CDR3 length is 14 residues. The TCR comes from a male donor with ankylosing spondylitis or in good health (not recorded which). The V gene is TRBV29-1, the J gene TRBJ2-1; D possibly uses TRBD1 or TRBD2 (5 bases each). Sample: blood, either unsorted or a sorted T cell fraction (not recorded which). The CDR3: CSASAGLAPNEQFF. The CDR3 DNA sequence: TGCAGCGCAAGTGCAGGGTTAGCGCCGAATGAGCAGTTCTTC.